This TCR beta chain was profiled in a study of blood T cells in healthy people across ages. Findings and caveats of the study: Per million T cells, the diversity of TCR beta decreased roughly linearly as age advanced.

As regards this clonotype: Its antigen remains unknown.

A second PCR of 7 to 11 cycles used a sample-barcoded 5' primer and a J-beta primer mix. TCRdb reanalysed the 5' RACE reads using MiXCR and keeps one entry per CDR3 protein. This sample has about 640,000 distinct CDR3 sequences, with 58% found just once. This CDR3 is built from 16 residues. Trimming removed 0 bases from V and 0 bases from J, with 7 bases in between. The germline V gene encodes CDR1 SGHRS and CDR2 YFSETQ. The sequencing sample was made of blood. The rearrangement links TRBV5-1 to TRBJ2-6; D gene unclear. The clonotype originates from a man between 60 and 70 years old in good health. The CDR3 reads CASSLVKASGANVLTF. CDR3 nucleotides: TGCGCCAGCAGCTTGGTAAAGGCCTCTGGGGCCAACGTCCTGACTTTC.